These T cell receptor beta chains were read from a single sample in a study of cytomegalovirus exposure and HLA in healthy donors. The repertoire was sequenced with immunoSEQ multiplex PCR; TCRdb's copy has only in-frame clones and lacks some. The sample carries over 150,000 clones, 82% recorded once. The sequenced sample consisted of PBMCs. Every receptor here comes from a boy aged 2 to 9 in good health and CMV-seronegative. The CDR3 runs from the conserved cysteine through the conserved F or W. D genes are given only for firm matches. The size of a clone is reported for some rows only, either as once, few or many, or as a class for expanded clones.

D	V	J	size	DNA	CDR3
-	TRBV27	TRBJ1-2	-	TGTGCCAGCAGTTCCCAAAGGGGTTCACTCTATTATGGCTACACCTTC	CASSSQRGSLYYGYTF
TRBD1	TRBV2	TRBJ1-2	-	TGTGCCAGCAGTGAAGGGACAGGGTCGGGGTATGGCTACACCTTC	CASSEGTGSGYGYTF
-	TRBV30	TRBJ1-5	-	TGTGCCTGGAGTAATTCGGGTCAGCCCCAGCATTTT	CAWSNSGQPQHF
-	TRBV11-1	TRBJ1-6	-	TGTGCCAGCAGCTTAGAAGACTGGCCAGGGCTTTTTCATAATTCACCCCTCCACTTT	CASSLEDWPGLFHNSPLHF
-	TRBV5-5	TRBJ1-5	-	TGTGCCAGCAGCTTGGTAGGGGCGGGCAATCAGCCCCAGCATTTT	CASSLVGAGNQPQHF
-	TRBV4-3	TRBJ2-7	-	TGCGCCAGCAGCCAAGAGGTTGCAGGATACGAGCAGTACTTC	CASSQEVAGYEQYF
-	TRBV4-3	TRBJ2-3	-	TGCGCCAGCAGCCAAGATAGGGAGATGTTTACAGATACGCAGTATTTT	CASSQDREMFTDTQYF
TRBD2	TRBV11-3	TRBJ2-1	-	TGTGCCAGCAGCTTAGGTTACGGGGGGGCCTATGAGCAGTTCTTC	CASSLGYGGAYEQFF
TRBD1	TRBV6-5	TRBJ1-3	-	TGTGCCAGCAGTTACCGCCAGGGGGGTCCTGGAAACACCATATATTTT	CASSYRQGGPGNTIYF
-	TRBV9	TRBJ1-3	-	TGTGCCAGCAGCGTAGGACATTTAAACACCATATATTTT	CASSVGHLNTIYF
TRBD2	TRBV5-1	TRBJ2-1	-	TGCGCCAGCAGCTTTGGCAGCGGGGGGGACCCCCTCGAGCAGTTCTTC	CASSFGSGGDPLEQFF
-	TRBV18	TRBJ1-1	-	TGTGCCAGCTCACCTATGGAGGGGCTACAGAACACTGAAGCTTTCTTT	CASSPMEGLQNTEAFF
-	TRBV19	TRBJ1-5	-	TGTGCCAGTAGTATAGGGTTCGACAGAGGGAGGCAGCCCCAGCATTTT	CASSIGFDRGRQPQHF
TRBD1	TRBV11-2	TRBJ1-6	once	TGTGCCAGCAGCCACCCCCGGGACAGCTATAATTCACCCCTCCACTTT	CASSHPRDSYNSPLHF
TRBD1	TRBV25-1	TRBJ2-7	-	TGTGCCACCGCCGGGACAGGGGATGCCGAGCAGTACTTC	CATAGTGDAEQYF
-	TRBV10-1	TRBJ1-5	-	TGCGCCACAGATCAGCCCCAGCATTTT	CATDQPQHF
-	TRBV6-5	TRBJ1-1	-	TGTGCCAGTACTACAGGGACTGAAGCTTTCTTT	CASTTGTEAFF
-	TRBV7-2	TRBJ2-6	-	TGTGCCAGCAGCTTAGTGGAGGGTGGCGGGGCCAACGTCCTGACTTTC	CASSLVEGGGANVLTF
-	TRBV6-6	TRBJ2-1	-	TGTGCCAGTCTAGCGCCGACCTACAATGAGCAGTTCTTC	CASLAPTYNEQFF
-	TRBV27	TRBJ2-3	once	TGTGCCAGCAGTCTCAGAGATACGCAGTATTTT	CASSLRDTQYF
TRBD1	TRBV4-2	TRBJ2-5	-	TGTGCCAGCAGCCCCCCGGGGGCCACAGGGGGAGAAGAGACCCAGTACTTC	CASSPPGATGGEETQYF
TRBD2	TRBV5-4	TRBJ2-5	few	TGTGCCAGCAGCAGGGGACTAGCGGGGGGGCTGGGGGAGACCCAGTACTTC	CASSRGLAGGLGETQYF